Presented here are 20 T cell receptor beta chains from one specimen sequenced in a study of blood T cells in healthy people across ages. Using a J-beta primer mix together with a sample-barcoded 5' primer, a second PCR was run for roughly 7 to 11 cycles. One entry per CDR3 protein results from TCRdb running MiXCR on the 5' RACE reads. The table records hundreds of thousands of distinct CDR3 sequences, under 40% of them present only once. The sequenced material came from blood. The origin of the receptors is a man younger than 30 in good health.

This clonotype has a handful of counts. This chain connects TRBV20-1 to TRBJ2-7, with D possibly matching TRBD2 (6 bases). Germline V gene lookup returns CDR1 DFQATT and CDR2 SNEGSKA (reference sequence). The CDR3 covers 13 residues. The ends were cut back, 5 bases at V and 2 bases at J, with 13 bases in the middle. The CDR3 DNA follows: TGCAGTGCTCAGCAGCGGGTTCCCTACGAGCAGTACTTC. The encoded protein is CSAQQRVPYEQYF.

This clonotype was detected only a few times. The chain is built from TRBV2 and TRBJ2-3, with 8 bases identical to TRBD2. Germline lookup yields CDR1 SNHLY and CDR2 FYNNEI. The CDR3 sequence is 15 residues long. Germline trimming cut 7 bases from V and 0 bases from J; bases unmatched to any gene: 6. The CDR3 region has the DNA TGTGCCAGCATGGCAACTAGCGGAAGCACAGATACGCAGTATTTT. Residues: CASMATSGSTDTQYF.

At least ten counts were recorded for this clonotype. A junction end diverges from the germline sequence, so it may reflect a read error. The rearrangement uses TRBV7-7 and TRBJ2-5; 8 bases agree with TRBD1. This CDR3 comprises 14 residues. Germline lookup yields CDR1 SSHAT and CDR2 FNYEAQ (reference sequence). In nucleotides, the CDR3 is TGTGCTAGCAGCCGCGACAGGGGAGAAGAGACCCAGTACTTC. Protein: CASSRDRGEETQYF.

The J gene is TRBJ1-3, the V gene TRBV20-1, with D unresolved. V was trimmed by 0 bases and J by 1 base, leaving 10 bases between them. Germline loops: CDR1 DFQATT, CDR2 SNEGSKA (reference sequence). The CDR3 is 15 amino acids. The CDR3 sequence is CSARDMAGSGNTIYF. CDR3 nucleotides: TGCAGTGCTAGAGATATGGCGGGTTCTGGAAACACCATATATTTT.

There are a few counts of this clonotype. The chain carries TRBV19 and TRBJ1-5; D is unclear. Deletions cut 7 bases from V and 2 bases from J, with 6 bases between. Germline V gene lookup returns CDR1 LNHDA and CDR2 SQIVND (reference sequence). The CDR3 is 12 residues long. The CDR3 region has the DNA TGTGCCAGTAATAGTGGCAATCAGCCCCAGCATTTT. It encodes CASNSGNQPQHF.

The chain employs TRBV7-8 and TRBJ2-7; possible D gene TRBD1, 6 bases. The CDR3 is 15 residues long. Trimming stripped 1 base from V and 7 bases from J, with 17 bases between. Germline CDR1 reads SGHVS; CDR2 reads FQNEAQ. In DNA form, the CDR3 reads TGTGCCAGCAGCTTAGTTCAGGGGTACAACAATGAGCAGTACTTC. Translated, it gives CASSLVQGYNNEQYF.

A few counts support this clonotype. The chain carries TRBV5-1 and TRBJ2-1; 9 bases line up with TRBD1. The CDR3 is made up of 14 amino acids. CDR1 and CDR2 (germline): SGHRS, YFSETQ. J lost 5 bases, V lost 5 bases, and 5 bases had no gene match. The CDR3 loop is CASSHRGLDNEQFF. The CDR3 region has the DNA TGCGCCAGCAGTCACAGGGGGCTTGACAATGAGCAGTTCTTC. The complete variable domain, with remaining parts taken from reference TRBV5-1 and TRBJ2-1, reads KAGVTQTPRYLIKTRGQQVTLSCSPISGHRSVSWYQQTPGQGLQFLFEYFSETQRNKGNFPGRFSGRQFSNSRSEMNVSTLELGDSALYLCASSHRGLDNEQFFGPGTRLTVL.

With respect to this clonotype: A read error may be the cause here, since a much bigger clone is one base away. The chain has TRBV12-3 or TRBV12-4 and TRBJ2-4; possibly TRBD2 for D (5 bases). Matching the DNA end better, TRBJ2-5 makes the J call doubtful. This CDR3 has 15 residues. The CDR3 region is CAGSSISGKQETQYF. For the CDR3, the DNA is TGTGCCGGCAGTTCCATTTCGGGAAAACAAGAGACCCAGTACTTC.

The chain combines TRBV12-3 or TRBV12-4 with TRBJ1-4; D call uncertain. Trimming stripped 1 base from V and 5 bases from J, with 5 bases between. The CDR3 runs 13 residues. This CDR3 reads CASSLGQNEKLFF. The CDR3 region has the DNA TGTGCCAGCAGTTTAGGGCAGAATGAAAAACTGTTTTTT.

This clonotype was recorded at least ten times. The chain carries TRBV27 and TRBJ2-1; possibly TRBD2 for D (5 bases). This CDR3 is 13 amino acids long. Germline CDR1 is MNHEY and CDR2 is SMNVEV (reference sequence). V lost 2 bases, J lost 6 bases, and 8 bases lay in between. As DNA, the CDR3 is TGTGCCAGCAGTTTAGGGCGGGCCAATGAGCAGTTCTTC. Translating it yields CASSLGRANEQFF.

About this clonotype: One end of the junction fails to match germline, which may point to a read error. The chain combines TRBV25-1 with TRBJ1-1, with a weak D call TRBD1 (5 bases). Germline CDR1 reads MGHDK; CDR2 reads SYGVNS. CDR3 length: 16 residues. CDR3 sequence (DNA): TGTGCCAGCAGTGAATCCCCAGGCAGGGAGGACACTGGAGCTTTCTTT. Residues: CASSESPGREDTGAFF. The entire variable domain, with the rest obtained from reference TRBV25-1 and TRBJ1-1, is as follows: EADIYQTPRYLVIGTGKKITLECSQTMGHDKMYWYQQDPGMELHLIHYSYGVNSTEKGDLSSESTVSRIRTEHFPLTLESARPSHTSQYLCASSESPGREDTGAFFGQGTRLTVV.

The rearrangement uses TRBV5-1 and TRBJ2-5, with 9 bases aligning to TRBD1. CDR1 is SGHRS and CDR2 is YFSETQ in the germline V gene. The junction had 9 bases not matched to a gene; V was cut back by 1 base and J by 5 bases. The CDR3 contains 16 residues. The CDR3 DNA sequence: TGCGCCAGCAGCTTGTACCAACAGGGGGCCGGTGAGACCCAGTACTTC. Amino acid sequence: CASSLYQQGAGETQYF. The variable domain in full, completed from reference TRBV5-1 and TRBJ2-5, reads KAGVTQTPRYLIKTRGQQVTLSCSPISGHRSVSWYQQTPGQGLQFLFEYFSETQRNKGNFPGRFSGRQFSNSRSEMNVSTLELGDSALYLCASSLYQQGAGETQYFGPGTRLLVL.

V is TRBV4-3 and J is TRBJ2-3; 9 bases line up with TRBD1. CDR3 size: 16 residues. The germline gives CDR1 LGHNA, CDR2 YSLEER. Losses at the gene ends were 3 bases for V and 5 bases for J; bases not matched to a gene: 9. CDR3 DNA sequence: TGCGCCAGCAGCCATTTCGGGACAGGGATCGGAGATACGCAGTATTTT. Its translation is CASSHFGTGIGDTQYF.

V is TRBV6-2 or TRBV6-3 and J is TRBJ1-1; unclear D gene. V was shortened by 2 bases and J by 3 bases, with 10 bases between the two germline ends. This CDR3 contains 14 residues. Germline V gene data show CDR1 as MNHEY and CDR2 as SVGEGT. The chain's CDR3 is CASSYALIYTEAFF. The CDR3 DNA is TGTGCCAGCAGTTACGCCCTGATATACACTGAAGCTTTCTTT.

This clonotype was observed a few times. V gene TRBV14 combines with J gene TRBJ2-1; 12 nucleotides agree with TRBD2. The CDR3 sequence is 15 residues long. CDR1 SGHDN and CDR2 FVKESK come from the germline V gene. V lost 3 bases to trimming and J lost 7 bases; unmatched junction nucleotides: 4. The CDR3 region is CASSHNLAGGNEQFF. The CDR3 DNA reads TGTGCCAGCAGCCATAACCTAGCGGGGGGGAATGAGCAGTTCTTC.

The chain has TRBV11-3 and TRBJ2-7; weak D call: TRBD1 (6 bases). The CDR3 runs 13 residues. Trimming removed 5 bases at V and 3 bases at J, with 11 bases between. Germline loops: CDR1 SGHNT, CDR2 YENEEA. The CDR3 DNA follows: TGTGCCAGCAGCCCAGGGGTCAACTACGAGCAGTACTTC. Translation gives CASSPGVNYEQYF.

The chain links TRBV6-1 to TRBJ1-1; D remains ambiguous. The CDR3 runs to 15 residues. From germline, CDR1 is MNHNS and CDR2 SASEGT. V shed 7 bases and J shed 2 bases, with 17 bases lying between them. This CDR3 reads CASTPNGELNTEAFF. CDR3 DNA: TGTGCCAGCACCCCGAATGGGGAGCTAAACACTGAAGCTTTCTTT.

Only a few counts were recorded for this clonotype. The genes are TRBV20-1 and TRBJ1-2; 7 bases are a match to TRBD1. Trimming cost V 2 bases and J 2 bases; bases outside gene matches: 8. The CDR3 extends over 15 amino acids. The germline CDR1 and CDR2 sequences are DFQATT and SNEGSKA (reference sequence). DNA of the CDR3: TGCAGTGCTAGACCCTGGGACAGCCAGAACTATGGCTACACCTTC. Its translation: CSARPWDSQNYGYTF.

V and J are TRBV7-2 and TRBJ1-2; no firm D call. Trimming removed 2 bases from V and 5 bases from J, with 9 bases in between. Germline CDR1 reads SGHTA; CDR2 reads FQGNSA. The CDR3 is made up of 13 amino acids. The CDR3 reads CASSLLVGYGYTF. Here the CDR3 DNA reads TGTGCCAGCAGCTTATTGGTAGGGTATGGCTACACCTTC.

The chain recombines TRBV15 with TRBJ2-7; 8 nucleotides match TRBD2. The V and J ends lost 4 bases and 6 bases, in that order; junction bases with no gene match: 8. This CDR3 contains 14 residues. Looked up from germline, CDR1 is LNHNV and CDR2 is YYDKDF (reference sequence). This CDR3 reads CATSIAGPRAEQYF. CDR3 DNA sequence: TGTGCCACCAGCATAGCGGGACCTCGTGCCGAGCAGTACTTC.